Following are 17 T cell receptor beta chains from one sample sequenced in a study of beta chain features in type 1 diabetes. As every portion of the isolated RNA was reverse transcribed, the sequencing read expressed TCRB transcripts. The protocol was immunoSEQ multiplex PCR, while the TCRdb copy is restricted to in-frame clones and leaves out a portion. Here the sample spans 250,000 to 300,000 clones, approximately 25% being singletons. Antigens for these TCRs are unknown. General observations from the study: TCRB CDR3s were moderately but significantly shorter in Type 1 diabetes patients in all four CD4+ subsets.

The source material was naive CD4+ T cells from blood. The receptors originated from a woman in her 30s with type 1 diabetes.

This clone was seen a handful of times. The genes are TRBV5-1 and TRBJ2-3; weak D call: TRBD2 (6 bases). CDR3 length equals 14 residues. V lost 1 base and J lost 4, with 10 bases in between. CDR1 SGHRS and CDR2 YFSETQ come from the germline V gene. In DNA form, the CDR3 reads TGCGCCAGCAGCTTGCCGGGAGTCGCAGATACGCAGTATTTT. Protein: CASSLPGVADTQYF.

This rearrangement joins TRBV5-1 to TRBJ2-7; the match to TRBD2 covers 12 bases. Trimming took 0 bases from V and 1 from J; bases not matched to a gene: 8. The germline V gene has CDR1 SGHRS and CDR2 YFSETQ. This CDR3 is built from 18 residues. In nucleotides, the CDR3 is TGCGCCAGCAGCTTGGGAGTGCTAGCGGGAGGGGCGTCCTACGAGCAGTACTTC. It yields the protein CASSLGVLAGGASYEQYF.

This clone was seen a handful of times. The chain carries TRBV9 and TRBJ2-7, with TRBD1 matching 8 bases. Germline CDR1 reads SGDLS; CDR2 reads YYNGEE. Trimming removed 4 bases from V and 2 bases from J; junction bases left unmatched: 11. The CDR3 totals 16 residues. The CDR3: CASSPHPGQETYEQYF. The DNA of the CDR3 is TGTGCCAGCAGCCCACACCCGGGACAGGAGACCTACGAGCAGTACTTC.

V and J are TRBV5-6 and TRBJ2-5, with a possible D match to TRBD2 (6 bases). V gave up 4 bases and J gave up 5 bases, with 15 bases separating them. CDR3 length equals 14 residues. Germline V gene sequence: CDR1 SGHDT, CDR2 YYEEEE. The DNA of the CDR3 is TGTGCCAGCAGCCCCTGGGGGGTTGGGGAGACCCAGTACTTC. It translates to CASSPWGVGETQYF. Variable domain in full (rest from reference TRBV5-6 and TRBJ2-5): DAGVTQSPTHLIKTRGQQVTLRCSPKSGHDTVSWYQQALGQGPQFIFQYYEEEERQRGNFPDRFSGHQFPNYSSELNVNALLLGDSALYLCASSPWGVGETQYFGPGTRLLVL.

The rearrangement joins TRBV9 to TRBJ2-4; D may be TRBD2 (6 bases). This CDR3 has 14 residues. Trimming shortened V by 3 bases and J by 0 bases, and 7 bases separated the two germline ends. Germline V gives CDR1 SGDLS, CDR2 YYNGEE. The CDR3 loop is CASSGAGAKNIQYF. DNA for the CDR3: TGTGCCAGCAGCGGAGCGGGAGCCAAAAACATTCAGTACTTC.

The J gene is TRBJ1-1, the V gene TRBV27, with TRBD1 as a possible D gene (5 bases). The CDR3 is 17 residues long. Trimming took off 4 bases at V and 1 base at J, with 19 bases between the two ends. Germline assignment: CDR1 MNHEY and CDR2 SMNVEV (reference sequence). For the CDR3, the DNA is TGTGCCAGCAGTTCCCCCGGGGGGAGAAGTCAGAACACTGAAGCTTTCTTT. This encodes CASSSPGGRSQNTEAFF.

V usage is TRBV5-1 and J usage is TRBJ2-3; D is perhaps TRBD1 (5 bases). The V gene lost 4 bases and the J gene lost 2 bases, with 14 bases spanning the gap. Germline V lookup: CDR1 SGHRS, CDR2 YFSETQ. The CDR3 is 15 amino acids. CDR3 sequence: CASSPTGDFTDTQYF. The CDR3, as DNA: TGCGCCAGCAGCCCCACAGGAGACTTCACAGATACGCAGTATTTT.

This rearrangement joins TRBV21-1 to TRBJ2-1; the table's D gene call, TRBD2, was not cross checked with the DNA. TRBV21-1 is an annotated pseudogene. The CDR3 runs 17 residues. DNA for the CDR3: TGTGCCAGCAGCAAAGATGCGCGGTCGAGCTCCTACAATGAGCAGTTCTTC. It translates to CASSKDARSSSYNEQFF.

J is TRBJ2-2 and V is TRBV29-1, with D possibly matching TRBD1 (6 bases). CDR3 length: 14 amino acids. Between the trimmed V and J ends, which lost 3 bases and 1 base, there was a span of 9 bases. Germline assignment: CDR1 SQVTM and CDR2 ANQGSEA. This chain's CDR3 is CSVDDRLNTGELFF. The CDR3 DNA reads TGCAGCGTTGATGACAGGTTGAACACCGGGGAGCTGTTTTTT.

This clone was observed a few times. V usage is TRBV29-1 and J usage is TRBJ2-1; D is possibly TRBD2 (5 bases). The germline CDR1 and CDR2 sequences are SQVTM and ANQGSEA. The CDR3 is 13 amino acids. Trimming took 7 bases from V and 10 from J, leaving 20 bases between them. CDR3 nucleotide sequence: TGCAGCGCCCGCCTATGGGGTCCGGGGGAGCAGTTCTTC. It translates to CSARLWGPGEQFF.

This rearrangement joins TRBV2 to TRBJ2-1; 9 bases fit TRBD2. The V gene's germline CDR1 is SNHLY and CDR2 FYNNEI. Trimming at V came to 6 bases and at J to 4 bases, leaving 4 bases not matched to a gene. The CDR3 loop spans 14 amino acids. DNA of the CDR3: TGTGCCAGCAGGCCGACTAGCGGTTACAATGAGCAGTTCTTC. Its translation: CASRPTSGYNEQFF.

The chain uses TRBV18 and TRBJ1-1; 9 bases agree with TRBD1. V was clipped by 3 bases and J by 1 base; unmatched bases: 6. In germline, CDR1 is KGHSH, CDR2 LQKENI. The CDR3 consists of 16 residues. CDR3 sequence (DNA): TGTGCCAGCTCACCGGGACAGGGAAGTCGGAACACTGAAGCTTTCTTT. It yields the protein CASSPGQGSRNTEAFF.

The chain has TRBV15 and TRBJ1-5; TRBD1 matches at 7 bases. The germline CDR1 and CDR2 sequences are LNHNV and YYDKDF (reference sequence). The V gene end was trimmed by 9 bases and the J gene end by 0 bases; junction bases not matched to a gene: 11. The CDR3 spans 16 residues. The CDR3 nucleotides read TGTGCCACACAAAATTGGACAGGTCTTAGCAATCAGCCCCAGCATTTT. Protein sequence: CATQNWTGLSNQPQHF.

This chain joins TRBV9 and TRBJ2-3; 7 nucleotides match TRBD2. J lost 6 bases, V lost 3 bases, and 1 base had no gene match. CDR1 SGDLS and CDR2 YYNGEE come from the germline V gene. The CDR3 contains 12 residues. DNA for the CDR3: TGTGCCAGCAGCGGTAGCGGGGATACGCAGTATTTT. This codes for CASSGSGDTQYF.

The chain recombines TRBV20-1 with TRBJ2-5; no reliable D call. Germline values: CDR1 DFQATT, CDR2 SNEGSKA (reference sequence). The CDR3 spans 11 residues. The germline V and J ends were trimmed by 7 bases and 0 bases, with 6 bases remaining between them. Written as DNA, the CDR3 is TGCAGTGGACAAAACCAAGAGACCCAGTACTTC. The encoded protein is CSGQNQETQYF.

This clone was observed a few times. The rearrangement uses TRBV4-1 and TRBJ2-7; D is undetermined. The V gene's germline CDR1 is MGHRA and CDR2 YSYEKL. This CDR3 comprises 15 residues. The V gene lost 1 base and the J gene lost 12 bases, with 22 bases spanning the gap. The DNA of the CDR3 is TGCGCCAGCAGCCAAGTTCGGCTACCGTCTGCCAAGCGGTACTTC. Its protein product is CASSQVRLPSAKRYF.

This clone was observed a handful of times. The chain uses TRBV9 and TRBJ2-7; D possibly corresponds to TRBD1 (5 bases). Germline loops: CDR1 SGDLS, CDR2 YYNGEE. This CDR3 has 14 amino acids. Trimming pared 1 base from V and 6 bases from J, leaving 14 bases between. The DNA for the CDR3 is TGTGCCAGCAGCGTACAAGGGGTTGGCGGCGAGCAGTACTTC. It encodes CASSVQGVGGEQYF.